This T cell receptor beta chain was sequenced in a study of cytomegalovirus exposure and HLA in healthy donors. The donors were healthy bone marrow donors. PCR employed 60 Vbeta and 13 Jbeta primers. Measured with immunoSEQ multiplex PCR; TCRdb has only the in-frame clones, and not every one. The sample includes over 80,000 clones, 65% to 80% of them seen just once. The sequencing sample was made of PBMCs. This TCR was recovered from a female donor in good health and CMV-seropositive.

The CDR3 bases are TGTGCCAGTGCCTTGACAGGGGACCAGCCCCAGCATTTT. This sequence encodes CASALTGDQPQHF. The genes are TRBV19 and TRBJ1-5; 8 positions agree with TRBD1. The length of the CDR3 is 13 residues. With 8 bases clipped from V and 7 bases from J, the junction kept 7 bases outside the gene matches. CDR1 LNHDA and CDR2 SQIVND come from the germline V gene (reference sequence).